One and the same sample provided the 18 T cell receptor beta chains below, sequenced in a study of PD-L1 blockade in urothelial cancer. The assay was immunoSEQ multiplex PCR, and TCRdb's table has in-frame clones only and misses some. The profile shows about 43,000 clones, approximately 90% of them singletons. This sample comprised PBMCs, obtained around atezolizumab (anti-PD-L1) treatment. These receptors were collected from a woman in her sixties or seventies with urothelial cancer.

This clone was observed once. The genes are TRBV28 and TRBJ2-7, with D possibly TRBD1 on 6 matching bases. The V end lost 5 bases, the J end lost 0 bases, and 14 bases lay between the germline ends. CDR1 and CDR2 from the germline V gene are MDHEN and SYDVKM. The CDR3 runs to 15 residues. Written as DNA, the CDR3 is TGTGCCAGCAGTCACCAGGACAGTCGCTCCTACGAGCAGTACTTC. As protein: CASSHQDSRSYEQYF.

Here the CDR3 DNA reads TGTGCCAGCAGCTCCAGACAGGGTTCCTACGAGCAGTACTTC. Encoded protein: CASSSRQGSYEQYF. This chain joins TRBV7-8 and TRBJ2-7; 7 nucleotides agree with TRBD1. Looked up from germline, CDR1 is SGHVS and CDR2 is FQNEAQ. This CDR3 is built from 14 residues. V was pared by 4 bases and J by 1 base, with 4 bases of the junction left unmatched. Together with reference TRBV7-8 and TRBJ2-7, the CDR3 gives the full variable domain: GAGVSQSPRYKVAKRGQDVALRCDPISGHVSLFWYQQALGQGPEFLTYFQNEAQLDKSGLPSDRFFAERPEGSVSTLKIQRTQQEDSAVYLCASSSRQGSYEQYFGPGTRLTVT.

This chain connects TRBV11-3 to TRBJ2-2, with D perhaps matching TRBD2 (6 bases). From germline, CDR1 is SGHNT and CDR2 YENEEA. The CDR3 runs to 16 residues. V was clipped by 5 bases and J by 1 base, with 14 bases between them. The CDR3 sequence: CASSPRTTMNTGELFF. In DNA, the CDR3 is TGTGCCAGCAGCCCACGGACTACCATGAACACCGGGGAGCTGTTTTTT.

In nucleotides, the CDR3 is TGTGCCAGCAGTCCCAGAGGACAGGGGGGCGTCTACGAGCAGTACTTC. Its protein product is CASSPRGQGGVYEQYF. The chain is built from TRBV27 and TRBJ2-7; 10 positions agree with TRBD1. The CDR3 is 16 amino acids. J lost 3 bases, V lost 5 bases, and 10 bases had no gene match. Germline V CDR1 and CDR2: MNHEY, SMNVEV (reference sequence).

The rearrangement joins TRBV28 to TRBJ1-5; 7 positions match TRBD1. This CDR3 comprises 16 residues. The germline V gene has CDR1 MDHEN and CDR2 SYDVKM. V was clipped by 4 bases and J by 4 bases; unmatched bases: 10. CDR3: CASSSVLGGGNQPQHF. The CDR3 coding sequence is TGTGCCAGCAGTTCGGTCTTAGGGGGCGGGAATCAGCCCCAGCATTTT.

The chain is built from TRBV7-3 and TRBJ2-2, with D possibly being TRBD1 (6 bases). V lost 4 bases and J lost 2, with 8 bases in between. Germline loops: CDR1 SGHTA, CDR2 FQGTGA. This CDR3 is 14 amino acids long. As DNA, the CDR3 is TGTGCCAGCAGCTCACAGGGAAACACCGGGGAGCTGTTTTTT. Its translation: CASSSQGNTGELFF.

This clone was seen a single time. The J gene is TRBJ1-2, the V gene TRBV7-2; 10 bases agree with TRBD1. Germline CDR1 and CDR2: SGHTA and FQGNSA. The CDR3 length is 12 residues. Trimming removed 5 bases from V and 10 bases from J; junction bases left unmatched: 4. The DNA for the CDR3 is TGTGCCAGCAGCCGGGACAGGGGATTCTACACCTTC. Protein: CASSRDRGFYTF.

The chain is built from TRBV2 and TRBJ2-5; D is perhaps TRBD2 (5 bases). The germline V and J ends were trimmed by 5 bases and 5 bases, with 15 bases remaining between them. Germline lookup yields CDR1 SNHLY and CDR2 FYNNEI. The CDR3 length is 14 residues. CDR3 sequence (DNA): TGTGCCAGCAGTCTCGGACTGACGGCGGAGACCCAGTACTTC. Translation: CASSLGLTAETQYF.

The chain employs TRBV19 and TRBJ2-7; D is unresolved. V dropped 3 bases and J dropped 4 bases, with 10 bases sitting between them. This CDR3 region has 13 residues. Germline V gene sequence: CDR1 LNHDA, CDR2 SQIVND (reference sequence). CDR3 bases: TGTGCCAGTAGTATGGCTAGAACGTACGAGCAGTACTTC. Translation gives CASSMARTYEQYF.

This sequence joins TRBV4-3 and TRBJ2-1; maybe TRBD1 (5 bases). The length of the CDR3 is 15 residues. Trimming removed 1 base from V and 9 bases from J, with 16 bases in between. CDR1 and CDR2 from the germline V gene are LGHNA and YSLEER. For the CDR3, the DNA is TGCGCCAGCAGCCAAGTCCGTCAGGGTCGAGGTGAGCAGTTCTTC. This gives the protein CASSQVRQGRGEQFF.

The CDR3 spells CASSQILAGQEADTEAFF. CDR3 coding DNA: TGCGCCAGCAGCCAGATACTAGCAGGGCAAGAGGCGGACACTGAAGCTTTCTTT. The rearrangement joins TRBV4-3 to TRBJ1-1; possibly TRBD1 for D (5 bases). V was cut by 3 bases and J by 3 bases, with 23 bases left in between. Per germline, CDR1 LGHNA and CDR2 YSLEER. The length of the CDR3 is 18 residues.

The V and J genes are TRBV5-4 and TRBJ2-5; 7 bases match TRBD2. The V and J ends lost 2 bases and 3 bases, in that order; junction bases with no gene match: 7. Germline V gives CDR1 SGHNT, CDR2 YYREEE (reference sequence). This CDR3 is built from 15 residues. As DNA, the CDR3 is TGTGCCAGCAGCTTCCCTGCGGGAGCAGAAGAGACCCAGTACTTC. Translating gives CASSFPAGAEETQYF.

A few counts support this clone. The chain uses TRBV2 and TRBJ1-1; 9 nucleotides match TRBD1. After removal of 7 bases from V and 7 bases from J, the junction contained 7 bases not matched to a gene. This CDR3 is 13 amino acids long. Germline lookup yields CDR1 SNHLY and CDR2 FYNNEI. In DNA, the CDR3 is TGTGCCAGCACCCGGGACAGGGTTGATGAAGCTTTCTTT. It translates to CASTRDRVDEAFF.

The rearrangement links TRBV19 to TRBJ2-3; TRBD1 might be the D (6 bases). The CDR3 is 16 amino acids. Trimming left V 1 base short and J 0 bases short, with 11 bases between. From germline, CDR1 is LNHDA and CDR2 SQIVND (reference sequence). This chain's CDR3 is CASSIGTDSSTDTQYF. The CDR3 DNA reads as TGTGCCAGTAGTATAGGGACAGATTCTAGCACAGATACGCAGTATTTT.

The chain recombines TRBV7-2 with TRBJ2-3, with 8 positions matching TRBD2. The V gene's germline CDR1 is SGHTA and CDR2 FQGNSA. Unmatched junction bases numbered 6, after V lost 1 base and J lost 3 bases. The CDR3 has 16 amino acids. This chain's CDR3 is CASSLVAGTGTDTQYF. The CDR3 region has the DNA TGTGCCAGCAGCTTAGTAGCGGGAACGGGTACAGATACGCAGTATTTT.

J is TRBJ2-4 and V is TRBV6-5; TRBD1 aligns across 9 bases. Germline V gene data show CDR1 as MNHEY and CDR2 as SVGAGI. The CDR3 has 15 amino acids. After removal of 6 bases from V and 8 bases from J, the junction contained 11 bases not matched to a gene. The CDR3 loop is CASRGTGLDSHIQYF. CDR3 nucleotide sequence: TGTGCCAGCAGGGGGACAGGGCTTGATTCGCACATTCAGTACTTC.

The chain uses TRBV6-6 and TRBJ2-7, with D possibly matching TRBD2 (6 bases). The V gene lost 0 bases and the J gene lost 5 bases, with 8 bases spanning the gap. This CDR3 is built from 13 residues. Per the germline V gene, CDR1 is MNHNY and CDR2 is SVGAGI (reference sequence). This CDR3 is CASSYSRRDEQYF. The CDR3 DNA follows: TGTGCCAGCAGTTACTCAAGGAGGGACGAGCAGTACTTC.

Only one count was recorded for this clone. The rearrangement uses TRBV29-1 and TRBJ1-4; TRBD1 matches 8 bases. Per the germline V gene, CDR1 is SQVTM and CDR2 is ANQGSEA. CDR3 size: 14 residues. V was clipped by 3 bases and J by 3 bases; unmatched bases: 3. CDR3 residues: CSVDMTGANEKLFF. As DNA, the CDR3 is TGCAGCGTTGATATGACAGGGGCTAATGAAAAACTGTTTTTT.